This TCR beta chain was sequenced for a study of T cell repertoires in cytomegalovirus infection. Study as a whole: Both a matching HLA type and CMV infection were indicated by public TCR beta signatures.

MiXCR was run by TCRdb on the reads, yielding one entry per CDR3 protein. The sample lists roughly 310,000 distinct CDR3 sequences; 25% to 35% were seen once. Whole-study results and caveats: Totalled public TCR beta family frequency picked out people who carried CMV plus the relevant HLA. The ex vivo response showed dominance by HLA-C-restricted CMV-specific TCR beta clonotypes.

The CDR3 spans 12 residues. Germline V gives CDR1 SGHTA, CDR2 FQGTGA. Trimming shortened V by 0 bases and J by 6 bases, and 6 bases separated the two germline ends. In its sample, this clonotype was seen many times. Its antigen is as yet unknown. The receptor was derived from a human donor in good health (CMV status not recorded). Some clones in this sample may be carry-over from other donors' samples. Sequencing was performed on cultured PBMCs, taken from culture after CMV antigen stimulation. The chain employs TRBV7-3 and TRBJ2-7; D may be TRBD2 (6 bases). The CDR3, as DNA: TGTGCCAGCAGCTTAACGGGAGGCGAGCAGTACTTC. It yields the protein CASSLTGGEQYF.